The 11 T cell receptor beta chains listed next were all sequenced from one sample in a study of blood T cell repertoires in COVID-19. TCRdb keeps only in-frame clones here, not all; method: immunoSEQ multiplex PCR. The table shows 200,000 or so clones, with approximately 88% occurring only once. The specimen sequenced was PBMCs or T cells enriched from blood (not recorded which). The receptors derive from a woman in her twenties or thirties who had been exposed to COVID-19.

This chain links TRBV4-1 with TRBJ2-5, with 7 nucleotides matching TRBD2. V shed 0 bases and J 6 bases; nucleotides not matched to a gene: 13. The CDR3 is 17 residues long. In germline, CDR1 is MGHRA, CDR2 YSYEKL. The CDR3 sequence is CASSQDPGGGSGKTQYF. For the CDR3, the DNA is TGCGCCAGCAGCCAAGATCCCGGGGGAGGGTCCGGAAAGACCCAGTACTTC.

The rearrangement links TRBV7-9 to TRBJ1-1, with D maybe TRBD1 (5 bases). Germline CDR1 is SEHNR and CDR2 is FQNEAQ (reference sequence). The V and J ends lost 3 bases and 3 bases respectively, with 14 bases between them. The CDR3 totals 15 residues. CDR3 DNA: TGTGCCAGCAGCTTCATACGGCAGGGCCACACTGAAGCTTTCTTT. Protein: CASSFIRQGHTEAFF.

CDR3 in amino acids: CASTRDSHNYGYTF. CDR3 nucleotide sequence: TGTGCCAGCACCCGGGACAGCCATAACTATGGCTACACCTTC. This chain links TRBV9 with TRBJ1-2; 7 bases align to TRBD1. With 6 bases clipped from V and 1 base from J, the junction kept 6 bases outside the gene matches. Germline V gene lookup returns CDR1 SGDLS and CDR2 YYNGEE. CDR3 size: 14 residues.

This chain connects TRBV28 to TRBJ2-1; 16 bases line up with TRBD2. Losses at the gene ends were 3 bases for V and 0 bases for J; bases not matched to a gene: 2. The CDR3 covers 18 residues. Germline loops: CDR1 MDHEN, CDR2 SYDVKM. CDR3 bases: TGTGCCAGCAGTTTCGGGACTAGCGGGAGGGCCTCCTACAATGAGCAGTTCTTC. Translating it yields CASSFGTSGRASYNEQFF.

The chain links TRBV7-9 to TRBJ1-4, with D unresolved. This CDR3 has 14 amino acids. V was trimmed by 1 base and J by 6 bases, leaving 9 bases between them. The V gene's germline CDR1 is SEHNR and CDR2 FQNEAQ (reference sequence). The CDR3 loop reads CASSLEDRDEKLFF. The CDR3 DNA sequence: TGTGCCAGCAGCTTAGAAGACCGGGATGAAAAACTGTTTTTT.

This chain connects TRBV5-1 to TRBJ1-1, with 8 bases aligning to TRBD1. In germline, CDR1 is SGHRS, CDR2 YFSETQ. The CDR3 sequence is 14 residues long. J was trimmed by 5 bases and V by 3 bases; bases with no gene match: 6. CDR3 nucleotide sequence: TGCGCCAGCAGCTCCGGGACAGGTTCGACTGAAGCTTTCTTT. Protein product: CASSSGTGSTEAFF.

The chain has TRBV5-6 and TRBJ1-2; 7 positions agree with TRBD1. The CDR3 has 16 amino acids. With V trimmed by 0 bases and J by 6 bases, 11 bases remained unmatched. Per the germline V gene, CDR1 is SGHDT and CDR2 is YYEEEE. The CDR3 here is CASSLGPTRGRDGYTF. The CDR3 DNA reads as TGTGCCAGCAGCTTGGGACCGACCAGGGGGAGAGATGGCTACACCTTC.

CDR3 region: CASSPNKIPGLVGDEQFF. CDR3 nucleotides: TGTGCCAGCAGCCCGAATAAAATACCGGGACTAGTAGGCGATGAGCAGTTCTTC. V and J are TRBV7-9 and TRBJ2-1, with 8 bases aligning to TRBD2. The CDR3 has 18 residues. The germline gives CDR1 SEHNR, CDR2 FQNEAQ (reference sequence). J gave up 8 bases and V 5 bases, and 20 bases lay outside the gene matches. Variable domain in full (rest from reference TRBV7-9 and TRBJ2-1): DTGVSQNPRHKITKRGQNVTFRCDPISEHNRLYWYRQTLGQGPEFLTYFQNEAQLEKSRLLSDRFSAERPKGSFSTLEIQRTEQGDSAMYLCASSPNKIPGLVGDEQFFGPGTRLTVL.

The chain recombines TRBV2 with TRBJ1-5; TRBD1 matches 8 bases. CDR1 and CDR2 (germline): SNHLY, FYNNEI. This CDR3 spans 13 amino acids. With V trimmed by 6 bases and J by 6 bases, 4 bases remained unmatched. CDR3 sequence (DNA): TGTGCCAGCAGGTCAGGGGGCGGTCAGCCCCAGCATTTT. Translation gives CASRSGGGQPQHF.

This rearrangement joins TRBV11-2 to TRBJ2-7; the match to TRBD2 covers 10 bases. The CDR3 extends over 17 amino acids. With V trimmed by 2 bases and J by 3 bases, 10 bases remained unmatched. The germline CDR1 and CDR2 sequences are SGHAT and FQNNGV. In DNA, the CDR3 is TGTGCCAGCAGCTTATCGAGCGGGAGGGCCGATAGCTACGAGCAGTACTTC. Translation: CASSLSSGRADSYEQYF.

This clone came up once. The V call is TRBV11-2, the J call TRBJ2-7; the match to TRBD1 covers 8 bases. The junction had 2 bases not matched to a gene; V was cut back by 4 bases and J by 6 bases. CDR3 length equals 12 residues. Germline CDR1 SGHAT, CDR2 FQNNGV. The CDR3 here is CASSSTGGEQYF. The CDR3 coding sequence is TGTGCCAGCAGCTCTACAGGGGGCGAGCAGTACTTC. The full variable domain, its missing parts supplied by reference TRBV11-2 and TRBJ2-7, is EAGVAQSPRYKIIEKRQSVAFWCNPISGHATLYWYQQILGQGPKLLIQFQNNGVVDDSQLPKDRFSAERLKGVDSTLKIQPAKLEDSAVYLCASSSTGGEQYFGPGTRLTVT.